A single sample is the source of the 23 T cell receptor beta chains below, sequenced in a study of blood T cell repertoires in COVID-19. This table comes from immunoSEQ multiplex PCR, and its TCRdb copy is limited to in-frame clones, with some not included. The sample records roughly 87,000 clones, approximately 84% being singletons. Material: peripheral blood. All receptors derive from a woman between 55 and 75 years old with acute or convalescent COVID-19.

This clone was counted a single time. The chain is built from TRBV4-2 and TRBJ1-1, with 7 bases identical to TRBD1. From germline, CDR1 is LGHNA and CDR2 YNFKEQ. J was trimmed by 1 base and V by 4 bases; bases with no gene match: 6. This CDR3 is built from 15 residues. This CDR3 is CASSLEGTANTEAFF. In DNA form, the CDR3 reads TGTGCCAGCAGCCTAGAAGGGACAGCGAACACTGAAGCTTTCTTT.

This chain connects TRBV28 to TRBJ1-2, with no clear D. CDR1 and CDR2 (germline): MDHEN, SYDVKM. Trimming pared 6 bases from V and 6 bases from J, leaving 11 bases between. The CDR3 extends over 12 amino acids. DNA of the CDR3: TGTGCCAGCAGGATAGCGGGGAATGGCTACACCTTC. This encodes CASRIAGNGYTF.

The chain combines TRBV7-3 with TRBJ1-1; 10 bases line up with TRBD1. Losses at the gene ends were 5 bases for V and 8 bases for J; bases not matched to a gene: 2. Germline loops: CDR1 SGHTA, CDR2 FQGTGA. This CDR3 has 12 residues. CDR3 DNA: TGTGCCAGCAGCGCGACAGGGGGCGAAGCTTTCTTT. Its protein product is CASSATGGEAFF.

The CDR3: CASRPSGTTYEQYF. In nucleotides, the CDR3 is TGTGCCAGCAGACCGTCCGGGACAACCTACGAGCAGTACTTC. This chain uses TRBV11-2 with TRBJ2-7; possible D gene TRBD1, 6 bases. Deletions cut 6 bases from V and 2 bases from J, with 14 bases between. CDR3 size: 14 residues. Germline CDR1 and CDR2: SGHAT and FQNNGV. The entire variable domain, with the rest obtained from reference TRBV11-2 and TRBJ2-7, is as follows: EAGVAQSPRYKIIEKRQSVAFWCNPISGHATLYWYQQILGQGPKLLIQFQNNGVVDDSQLPKDRFSAERLKGVDSTLKIQPAKLEDSAVYLCASRPSGTTYEQYFGPGTRLTVT.

The V and J genes are TRBV9 and TRBJ2-2; no definite D call. Trimming took off 1 base at V and 4 bases at J, with 5 bases between the two ends. CDR1 is SGDLS, CDR2 YYNGEE, per germline. The CDR3 totals 13 residues. CDR3 sequence (DNA): TGTGCCAGCAGCGTAAGAGTCACCGGGGAGCTGTTTTTT. Translating gives CASSVRVTGELFF.

This clone was seen just once. This chain links TRBV19 with TRBJ2-3; no clear D. The CDR3 has 13 residues. Germline CDR1 LNHDA, CDR2 SQIVND (reference sequence). Trimming cost V 3 bases and J 2 bases, with 6 bases left between them. The CDR3 loop is CASSILNTDTQYF. The CDR3, as DNA: TGTGCCAGTAGTATCCTAAACACAGATACGCAGTATTTT.

This clone has a single count. The chain carries TRBV6-5 and TRBJ2-7; the D gene is possibly TRBD1 (7 bases). The germline V gene has CDR1 MNHEY and CDR2 SVGAGI. V was shortened by 11 bases and J by 4 bases, with 15 bases between the two germline ends. The CDR3 sequence is 12 residues long. The CDR3 reads CAGRQGLYEQYF. CDR3 nucleotides: TGTGCCGGCCGACAGGGACTGTACGAGCAGTACTTC.

The chain recombines TRBV7-8 with TRBJ1-1; 11 nucleotides align to TRBD1. CDR3 length: 16 amino acids. With 5 bases clipped from V and 2 bases from J, the junction kept 7 bases outside the gene matches. In germline, CDR1 is SGHVS, CDR2 FQNEAQ. The CDR3 bases are TGTGCCAGCAGCCGTCGGGACAGGGGGACTAACACTGAAGCTTTCTTT. It codes for CASSRRDRGTNTEAFF.

This clone was seen more than once but under ten times. The V gene is TRBV18, the J gene TRBJ2-7, with 7 bases lining up with TRBD1. V gave up 3 bases and J gave up 2 bases; unmatched junction bases: 7. This CDR3 region has 15 residues. CDR1 and CDR2 from the germline V gene are KGHSH and LQKENI. The CDR3 protein is CASSPTGVRPYEQYF. For the CDR3, the DNA is TGTGCCAGCTCACCCACAGGGGTAAGGCCCTACGAGCAGTACTTC.

The chain couples TRBV6-5 to TRBJ2-1; TRBD1 aligns across 8 bases. There are 15 residues in the CDR3. The V segment lost 6 bases and the J segment 0 bases; nucleotides outside the gene matches: 4. Germline CDR1 and CDR2: MNHEY and SVGAGI. The CDR3 here is CASRPGQDSYNEQFF. The CDR3, as DNA: TGTGCCAGCAGGCCGGGACAGGACTCCTACAATGAGCAGTTCTTC.

The chain is built from TRBV5-5 and TRBJ1-4; D perhaps matches TRBD1 (6 bases). CDR1 SGHKS and CDR2 YYEKEE come from the germline V gene (reference sequence). CDR3 length equals 14 residues. The V end lost 5 bases, the J end lost 5 bases, and 13 bases lay between the germline ends. The CDR3 sequence: CASRLWGRNEKLFF. CDR3 nucleotides: TGTGCCAGCAGGCTTTGGGGGCGCAATGAAAAACTGTTTTTT.

This chain joins TRBV4-3 and TRBJ1-4; D is possibly TRBD1 (5 bases). V was cut by 0 bases and J by 11 bases, with 13 bases left in between. This CDR3 comprises 14 residues. Germline CDR1 reads LGHNA; CDR2 reads YSLEER. The CDR3 loop reads CASSQEAGGGKLFF. CDR3 DNA sequence: TGCGCCAGCAGCCAAGAAGCCGGGGGGGGTAAACTGTTTTTT.

In nucleotides, the CDR3 is TGTGCCAGCAGTTTTGACAGGGGGTCCTACGAGCAGTACTTC. Translating it yields CASSFDRGSYEQYF. This rearrangement joins TRBV28 to TRBJ2-7; TRBD1 matches at 9 bases. This CDR3 contains 14 residues. Germline assignment: CDR1 MDHEN and CDR2 SYDVKM. The V gene end was trimmed by 3 bases and the J gene end by 1 base; junction bases not matched to a gene: 1.

The chain combines TRBV7-2 with TRBJ2-7, with D possibly matching TRBD1 (5 bases). CDR1 is SGHTA, CDR2 FQGNSA, per germline. Trimming stripped 0 bases from V and 1 base from J, with 13 bases between. The CDR3 loop spans 16 amino acids. For the CDR3, the DNA is TGTGCCAGCAGCTTAGCGCCGGACACCTTATCCTACGAGCAGTACTTC. This gives the protein CASSLAPDTLSYEQYF.

This chain connects TRBV19 to TRBJ1-2; 7 bases map to TRBD1. Trimming took 6 bases from V and 2 from J; bases not matched to a gene: 3. Per germline, CDR1 LNHDA and CDR2 SQIVND (reference sequence). CDR3 length: 13 amino acids. The CDR3 sequence: CASRDRANYGYTF. The CDR3 region has the DNA TGTGCCAGTAGAGACAGGGCAAACTATGGCTACACCTTC.

Details on this clone: The germline gene is not matched at one end of the junction; a read error may be the cause. The chain links TRBV6-7 to TRBJ1-1; D unresolved. TRBV6-7 counts as an open reading frame of uncertain function. CDR3 length: 19 residues. CDR3 in amino acids: CASSYSEFGDRGLKTEAFF. CDR3 bases: TGTGCCAGCAGTTACTCGGAGTTTGGCGACCGCGGGCTGAAGACTGAAGCTTTCTTT.

The V call is TRBV4-2, the J call TRBJ2-5, with TRBD2 as a possible D gene (5 bases). The CDR3 spans 14 residues. Trimming pared 1 base from V and 4 bases from J, leaving 10 bases between. Looked up from germline, CDR1 is LGHNA and CDR2 is YNFKEQ. For the CDR3, the DNA is TGTGCCAGCAGCCAAGGGCTAGCTGGAGAGACCCAGTACTTC. It translates to CASSQGLAGETQYF.

V gene TRBV24-1 combines with J gene TRBJ1-5, with 7 bases aligning to TRBD1. With 3 bases clipped from V and 3 bases from J, the junction kept 7 bases outside the gene matches. The germline gives CDR1 KGHDR, CDR2 SFDVKD. This CDR3 is 16 amino acids long. The CDR3 DNA reads TGTGCCACCAGTGATGCCCGGGACAGCTACAATCAGCCCCAGCATTTT. Amino acids: CATSDARDSYNQPQHF.

The J gene is TRBJ2-1, the V gene TRBV11-1; 7 bases map to TRBD2. The CDR3 contains 16 residues. Germline trimming cut 2 bases from V and 2 bases from J; bases unmatched to any gene: 6. Germline CDR1 and CDR2: SGHAT and FQDESV (reference sequence). This CDR3 is CASSLRLASPYNEQFF. The CDR3 DNA reads TGTGCCAGCAGCTTACGACTAGCCTCCCCCTACAATGAGCAGTTCTTC.

The chain links TRBV9 to TRBJ2-2; possible D gene TRBD1, 5 bases. Germline V lookup: CDR1 SGDLS, CDR2 YYNGEE. The CDR3 runs 15 residues. The V and J ends lost 4 bases and 0 bases respectively, with 10 bases between them. CDR3 residues: CASSPTVANTGELFF. The DNA for the CDR3 is TGTGCCAGCAGCCCGACAGTCGCGAACACCGGGGAGCTGTTTTTT.

The V gene is TRBV7-3, the J gene TRBJ2-3; 11 nucleotides match TRBD2. V dropped 5 bases and J dropped 5; count of bases not matched to a gene: 6. CDR1 and CDR2 (germline): SGHTA, FQGTGA. The CDR3 runs 15 residues. In DNA, the CDR3 is TGTGCCAGCAGCCCTGGACTAGCGGGTATAGATACGCAGTATTTT. This codes for CASSPGLAGIDTQYF. Together with reference TRBV7-3 and TRBJ2-3, the CDR3 gives the full variable domain: GAGVSQTPSNKVTEKGKYVELRCDPISGHTALYWYRQSLGQGPEFLIYFQGTGAADDSGLPNDRFFAVRPEGSVSTLKIQRTERGDSAVYLCASSPGLAGIDTQYFGPGTRLTVL.

The chain has TRBV15 and TRBJ2-1; TRBD1 agrees at 12 bases. Trimming cost V 3 bases and J 9 bases; bases outside gene matches: 12. The CDR3 is made up of 17 amino acids. CDR1 and CDR2 from the germline V gene are LNHNV and YYDKDF (reference sequence). The CDR3: CATSRLNRDRGRSEQFF. CDR3 DNA: TGTGCCACCAGCAGGTTGAACCGGGACAGGGGGCGAAGTGAGCAGTTCTTC.

The rearrangement uses TRBV6-6 and TRBJ1-5; D is unresolved. The CDR3 consists of 15 residues. Germline V gene sequence: CDR1 MNHNY, CDR2 SVGAGI (reference sequence). The ends were cut back, 2 bases at V and 1 base at J, with 9 bases in the middle. In DNA form, the CDR3 reads TGTGCCAGCAGTTACGAACGGAGGAGCAATCAGCCCCAGCATTTT. Translated, it gives CASSYERRSNQPQHF.